The sequence of this TCR beta chain was determined in a study of T cells in Graves' hyperthyroidism and ophthalmopathy. It was RNA transcripts that yielded the amplified TCR beta CDR3 regions. The TCR CDR3 was amplified in a first-round RT-PCR using the HTBI primer set. TCRdb redid the calling of the multiplex PCR reads with MiXCR, one entry per CDR3 protein. The sample yields 600,000 or so distinct CDR3 sequences, approximately 15% seen once. This clonotype was seen repeatedly, ten times or more. Its antigen is undetermined. The germline CDR1 and CDR2 sequences are SGHVS and FNYEAQ. The CDR3 runs to 15 residues. V lost 4 bases and J lost 1; bases outside the gene matches: 6. General study findings and limits: Most thyroid clonotypes with frequency above 0.001 were detected in blood.

This chain uses TRBV7-6 with TRBJ1-1; 7 positions agree with TRBD1. The source of this sequence is a woman under 30 with Graves' ophthalmopathy. The sample was blood. CDR3 nucleotides: TGTGCCAGCAGCTCTTGGACAGGCCCGAACACTGAAGCTTTCTTT. It codes for CASSSWTGPNTEAFF.